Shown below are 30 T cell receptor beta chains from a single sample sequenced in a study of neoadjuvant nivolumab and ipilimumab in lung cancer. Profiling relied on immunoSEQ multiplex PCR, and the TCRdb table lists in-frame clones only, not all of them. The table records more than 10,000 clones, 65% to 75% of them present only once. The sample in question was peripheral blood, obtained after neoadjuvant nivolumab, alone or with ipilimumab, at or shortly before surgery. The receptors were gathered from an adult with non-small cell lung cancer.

The CDR3 DNA reads TGTGCCACCAGCCCCGACATGAACACCGGGGAGCTGTTTTTT. It yields the protein CATSPDMNTGELFF. The gene calls are TRBV15 and TRBJ2-2; D gene ambiguous. V dropped 5 bases and J dropped 1 base, with 8 bases sitting between them. Germline lookup yields CDR1 LNHNV and CDR2 YYDKDF (reference sequence). This CDR3 spans 14 amino acids.

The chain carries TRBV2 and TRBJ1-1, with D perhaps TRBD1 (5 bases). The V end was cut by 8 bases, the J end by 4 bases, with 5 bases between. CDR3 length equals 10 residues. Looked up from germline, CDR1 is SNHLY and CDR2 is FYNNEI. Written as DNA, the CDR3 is TGTGCCAGCGGGGGCACTGAAGCTTTCTTT. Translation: CASGGTEAFF.

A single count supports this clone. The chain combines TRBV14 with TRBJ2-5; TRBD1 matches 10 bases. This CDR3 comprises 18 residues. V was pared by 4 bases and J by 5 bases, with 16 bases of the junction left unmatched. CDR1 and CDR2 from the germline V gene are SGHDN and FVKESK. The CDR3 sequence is CASSLPLPGQGLGETQYF. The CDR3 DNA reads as TGTGCCAGCAGCCTTCCACTCCCGGGACAGGGGTTAGGGGAGACCCAGTACTTC.

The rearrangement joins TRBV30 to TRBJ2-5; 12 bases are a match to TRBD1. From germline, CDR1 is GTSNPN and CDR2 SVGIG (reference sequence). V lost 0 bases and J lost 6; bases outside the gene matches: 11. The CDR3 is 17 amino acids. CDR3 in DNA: TGTGCCTGGAGTGTAAAGGGCCGGGACAGGGGGCTAAAGACCCAGTACTTC. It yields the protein CAWSVKGRDRGLKTQYF.

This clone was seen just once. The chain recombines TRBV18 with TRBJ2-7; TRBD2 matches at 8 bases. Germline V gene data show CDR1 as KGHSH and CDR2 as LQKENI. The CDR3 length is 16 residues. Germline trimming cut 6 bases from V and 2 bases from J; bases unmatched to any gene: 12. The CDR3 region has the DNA TGTGCCAGCTCTCGCTCTCAAGCGGGAGAAACCTACGAGCAGTACTTC. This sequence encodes CASSRSQAGETYEQYF.

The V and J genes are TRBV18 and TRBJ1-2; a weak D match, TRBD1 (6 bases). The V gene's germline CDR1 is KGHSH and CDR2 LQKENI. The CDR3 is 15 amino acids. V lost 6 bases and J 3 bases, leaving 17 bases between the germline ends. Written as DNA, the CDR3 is TGTGCCAGCTCGCCTACAGGGTCGGTTGACTATGGCTACACCTTC. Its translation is CASSPTGSVDYGYTF.

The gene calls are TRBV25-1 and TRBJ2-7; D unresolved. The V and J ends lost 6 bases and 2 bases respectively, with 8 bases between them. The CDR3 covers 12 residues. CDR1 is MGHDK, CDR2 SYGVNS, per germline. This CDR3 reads CASSGSTYEQYF. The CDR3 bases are TGTGCCAGCAGCGGATCCACCTACGAGCAGTACTTC.

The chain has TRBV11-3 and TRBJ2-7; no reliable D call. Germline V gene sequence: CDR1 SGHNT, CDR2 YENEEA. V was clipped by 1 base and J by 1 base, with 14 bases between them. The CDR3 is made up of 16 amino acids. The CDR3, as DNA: TGTGCCAGCAGCTTAGTTTTGGGCCTCCGATCCTACGAGCAGTACTTC. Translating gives CASSLVLGLRSYEQYF. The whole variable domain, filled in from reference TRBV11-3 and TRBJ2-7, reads EAGVVQSPRYKIIEKKQPVAFWCNPISGHNTLYWYLQNLGQGPELLIRYENEEAVDDSQLPKDRFSAERLKGVDSTLKIQPAELGDSAVYLCASSLVLGLRSYEQYFGPGTRLTVT.

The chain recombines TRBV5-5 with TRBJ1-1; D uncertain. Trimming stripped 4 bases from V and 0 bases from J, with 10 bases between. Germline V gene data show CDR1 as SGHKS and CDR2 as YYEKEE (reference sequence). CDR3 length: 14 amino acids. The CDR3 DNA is TGTGCCAGCAGCCCTTCTCGGATGAACACTGAAGCTTTCTTT. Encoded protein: CASSPSRMNTEAFF.

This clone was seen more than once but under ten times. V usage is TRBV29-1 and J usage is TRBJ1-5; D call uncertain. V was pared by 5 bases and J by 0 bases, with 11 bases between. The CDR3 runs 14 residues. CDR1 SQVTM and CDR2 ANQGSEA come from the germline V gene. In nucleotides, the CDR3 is TGCAGCGTTCACTCGGGTTATAGCAATCAGCCCCAGCATTTT. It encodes CSVHSGYSNQPQHF.

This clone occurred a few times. Here the CDR3 DNA reads TGTGCCATCAGTGAGGCCCGGATCTACTACACCTTC. It encodes CAISEARIYYTF. This chain joins TRBV10-3 and TRBJ1-2; D not certain. The length of the CDR3 is 12 residues. Germline loops: CDR1 ENHRY, CDR2 SYGVKD. V was shortened by 2 bases and J by 10 bases, with 11 bases between the two germline ends.

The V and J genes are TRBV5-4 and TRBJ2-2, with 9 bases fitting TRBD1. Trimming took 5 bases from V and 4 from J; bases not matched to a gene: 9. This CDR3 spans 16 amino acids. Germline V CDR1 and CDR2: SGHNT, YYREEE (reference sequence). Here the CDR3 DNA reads TGTGCCAGCAGTACTTTAACAGGGGGCGTCACCGGGGAGCTGTTTTTT. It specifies CASSTLTGGVTGELFF.

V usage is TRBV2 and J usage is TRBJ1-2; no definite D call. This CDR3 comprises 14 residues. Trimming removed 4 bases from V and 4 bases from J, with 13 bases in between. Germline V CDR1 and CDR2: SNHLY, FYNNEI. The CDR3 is CASSATGNGYGYTF. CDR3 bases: TGTGCCAGCAGTGCCACGGGGAACGGCTATGGCTACACCTTC. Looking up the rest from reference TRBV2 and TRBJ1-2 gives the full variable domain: EPEVTQTPSHQVTQMGQEVILRCVPISNHLYFYWYRQILGQKVEFLVSFYNNEISEKSEIFDDQFSVERPDGSNFTLKIRSTKLEDSAMYFCASSATGNGYGYTFGSGTRLTVV.

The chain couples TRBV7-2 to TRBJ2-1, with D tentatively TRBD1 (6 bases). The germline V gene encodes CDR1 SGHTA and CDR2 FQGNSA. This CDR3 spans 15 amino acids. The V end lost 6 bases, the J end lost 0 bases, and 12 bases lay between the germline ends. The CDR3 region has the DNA TGTGCCAGCAGTATAACAGGGAGCTCCTACAATGAGCAGTTCTTC. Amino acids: CASSITGSSYNEQFF.

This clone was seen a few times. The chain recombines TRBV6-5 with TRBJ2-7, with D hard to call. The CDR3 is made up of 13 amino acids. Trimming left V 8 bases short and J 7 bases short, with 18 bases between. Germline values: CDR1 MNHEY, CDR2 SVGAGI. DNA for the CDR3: TGTGCCAGCTACTCGTGGAGTTCGCGGGAGCAGTACTTC. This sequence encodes CASYSWSSREQYF.

This CDR3 is CSAGGANEQFF. CDR3 sequence (DNA): TGCAGCGCCGGCGGGGCCAATGAGCAGTTCTTC. The chain uses TRBV29-1 and TRBJ2-1, with TRBD2 as a possible D gene (6 bases). The CDR3 runs 11 residues. V shed 7 bases and J shed 6 bases, with 10 bases lying between them. Germline V CDR1 and CDR2: SQVTM, ANQGSEA.

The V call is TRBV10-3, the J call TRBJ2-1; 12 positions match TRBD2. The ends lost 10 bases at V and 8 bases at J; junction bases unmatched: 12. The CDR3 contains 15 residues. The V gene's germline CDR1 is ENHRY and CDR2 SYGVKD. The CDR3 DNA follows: TGTGCCAGCAGCGTGTATCCTAGCGGGAGGGATGAGCAGTTCTTC. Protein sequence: CASSVYPSGRDEQFF.

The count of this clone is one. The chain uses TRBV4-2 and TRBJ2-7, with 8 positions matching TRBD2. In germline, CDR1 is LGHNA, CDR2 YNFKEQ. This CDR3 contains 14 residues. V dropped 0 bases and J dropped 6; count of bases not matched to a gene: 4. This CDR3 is CASSQDRLATEQYF. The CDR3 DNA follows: TGTGCCAGCAGCCAAGATAGACTAGCGACCGAGCAGTACTTC.

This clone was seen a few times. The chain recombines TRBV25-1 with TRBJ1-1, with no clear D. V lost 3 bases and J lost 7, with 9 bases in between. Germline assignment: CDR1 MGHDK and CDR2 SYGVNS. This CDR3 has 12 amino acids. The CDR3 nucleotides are TGTGCCAGCAGTGAGGTTGGCGATGAAGCTTTCTTT. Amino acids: CASSEVGDEAFF.

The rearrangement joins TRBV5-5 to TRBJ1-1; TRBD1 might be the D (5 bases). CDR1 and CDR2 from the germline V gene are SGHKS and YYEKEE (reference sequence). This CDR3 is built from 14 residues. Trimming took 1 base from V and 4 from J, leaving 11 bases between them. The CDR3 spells CASSLLVGTTEAFF. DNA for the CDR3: TGTGCCAGCAGCTTGTTGGTAGGGACCACTGAAGCTTTCTTT.

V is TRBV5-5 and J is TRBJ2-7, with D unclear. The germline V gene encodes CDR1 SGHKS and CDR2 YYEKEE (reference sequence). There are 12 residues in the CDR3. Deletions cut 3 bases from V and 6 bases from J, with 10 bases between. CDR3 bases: TGTGCCAGCAGCTACTGGTCGCGCGAGCAGTACTTC. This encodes CASSYWSREQYF. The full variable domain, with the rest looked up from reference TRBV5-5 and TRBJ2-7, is DAGVTQSPTHLIKTRGQQVTLRCSPISGHKSVSWYQQVLGQGPQFIFQYYEKEERGRGNFPDRFSARQFPNYSSELNVNALLLGDSALYLCASSYWSREQYFGPGTRLTVT.

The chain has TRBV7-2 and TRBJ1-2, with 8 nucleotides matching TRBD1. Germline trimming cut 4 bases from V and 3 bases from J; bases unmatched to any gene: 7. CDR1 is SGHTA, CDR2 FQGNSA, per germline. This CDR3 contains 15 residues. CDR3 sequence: CASSSPKQGDYGYTF. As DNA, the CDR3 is TGTGCCAGCAGCTCGCCCAAACAGGGGGACTATGGCTACACCTTC.

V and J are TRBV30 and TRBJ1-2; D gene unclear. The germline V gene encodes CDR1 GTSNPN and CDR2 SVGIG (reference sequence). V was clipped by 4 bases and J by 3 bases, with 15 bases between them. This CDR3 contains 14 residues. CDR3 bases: TGTGCCTGGACTCCTCCTGCAGGATACTATGGCTACACCTTC. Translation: CAWTPPAGYYGYTF.

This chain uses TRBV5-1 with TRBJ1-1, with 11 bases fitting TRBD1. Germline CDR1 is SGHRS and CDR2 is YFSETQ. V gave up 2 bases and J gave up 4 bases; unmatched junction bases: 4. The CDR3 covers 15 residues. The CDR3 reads CASSLDGTGGTEAFF. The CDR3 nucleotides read TGCGCCAGCAGCTTAGACGGGACAGGGGGCACTGAAGCTTTCTTT.

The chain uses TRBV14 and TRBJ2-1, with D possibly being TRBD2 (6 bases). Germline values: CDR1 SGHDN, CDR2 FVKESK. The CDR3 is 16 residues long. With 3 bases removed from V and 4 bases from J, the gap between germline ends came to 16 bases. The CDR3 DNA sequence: TGTGCCAGCAGCCATGGGCGGAGGGGCCTATACAATGAGCAGTTCTTC. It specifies CASSHGRRGLYNEQFF.

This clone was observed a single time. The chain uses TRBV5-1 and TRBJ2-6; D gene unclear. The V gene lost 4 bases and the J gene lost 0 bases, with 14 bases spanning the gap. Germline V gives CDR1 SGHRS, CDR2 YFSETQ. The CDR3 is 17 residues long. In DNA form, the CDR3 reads TGCGCCAGCAGCCAGAGGTCCCCGTCCTCTGGGGCCAACGTCCTGACTTTC. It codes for CASSQRSPSSGANVLTF.

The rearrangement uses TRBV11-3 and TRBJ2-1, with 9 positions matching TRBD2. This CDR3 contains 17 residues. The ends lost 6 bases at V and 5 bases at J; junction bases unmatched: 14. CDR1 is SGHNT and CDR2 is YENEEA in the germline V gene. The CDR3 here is CASSSRAEAGGDNEQFF. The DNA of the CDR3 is TGTGCCAGCAGTAGCAGGGCGGAGGCGGGAGGGGACAATGAGCAGTTCTTC.

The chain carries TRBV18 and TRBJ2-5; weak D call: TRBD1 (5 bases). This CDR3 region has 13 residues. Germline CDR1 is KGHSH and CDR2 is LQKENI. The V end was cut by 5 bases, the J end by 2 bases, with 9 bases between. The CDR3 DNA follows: TGTGCCAGCTCATCTAACAGGCAAGAGACCCAGTACTTC. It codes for CASSSNRQETQYF.

Written as DNA, the CDR3 is TGCGCCAGCAGCCCGCAGGGAGATACGCAGTATTTT. Encoded protein: CASSPQGDTQYF. The chain links TRBV5-1 to TRBJ2-3, with TRBD1 as a possible D gene (5 bases). Trimming removed 4 bases from V and 5 bases from J, with 8 bases in between. CDR1 and CDR2 (germline): SGHRS, YFSETQ. The CDR3 runs 12 residues.

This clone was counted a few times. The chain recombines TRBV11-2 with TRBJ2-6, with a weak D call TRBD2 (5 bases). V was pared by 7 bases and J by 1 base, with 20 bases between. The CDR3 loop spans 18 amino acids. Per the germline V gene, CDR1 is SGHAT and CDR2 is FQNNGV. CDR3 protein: CASTPTPLRASGANVLTF. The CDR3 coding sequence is TGTGCCAGCACCCCAACCCCGCTGAGGGCTTCTGGGGCCAACGTCCTGACTTTC.